This is a list of T cell receptor beta chains from one sample in a study of tumor-infiltrating lymphocytes in primary liver carcinoma. TCRdb re-called the multiplex PCR reads with MiXCR, one entry per CDR3 protein. The sample lists some 180,000 distinct CDR3 sequences, approximately 86% occurring once. Specimen: tumor tissue from primary liver carcinoma. These TCRs come from a man between 35 and 55 years old with primary liver carcinoma and hepatitis B virus infection. The CDR3 runs from the conserved cysteine through the conserved F or W. Each record gives: V gene, CDR3 protein.

>TRBV5-4
CANITDQETQYF
>TRBV6-1
CATWWDAKNTGELFF
>TRBV6-1
CANSESVNTRELFF
>TRBV7-9
CPSSLPETQYF
>TRBV20-1
CSAKPGQGYNEQFF
>TRBV5-4
CASSWDYFNTGEPFF
>TRBV20-1
CSARYLDSNNSPLHF
>TRBV5-1
CASRLVGIGEGTGELFF
>TRBV28
CASRLTGSSRPQHF
>TRBV29-1
CSIVPGWGMSTEAFF
>TRBV4-3
CARTQDPRTAYNSPLHF
>TRBV5-6
CASIATELRLNTEAFF
>TRBV29-1
CSVEIWGASNTEGFF
>TRBV6-1
CASSLWTAVSYEQYF
>TRBV6-5
CASSYARGKETQYF
>TRBV15
CATKGGSGRVRPDTQYF
>TRBV6-5
CASSYSSSGGSQETQYF
>TRBV4-3
CASSQFPTPVDNEQFF
>TRBV29-1
CSVGTSAANTGELLF
>TRBV11-2
CASRLDRLALGHEQFF
>TRBV5-1
CASSWGKQGVNRPQHF
>TRBV5-1
CARSSGHNTDTQYF
>TRBV28
CASSLLADSSNQPQHF
>TRBV19
CASSSGFDQPRHF
>TRBV11-2
CSSSTGSDTGELIF
>TRBV11-2
CASNHPGRVDTQYF
>TRBV6-5
CASSHMRGRGNHPQHF
>TRBV5-8
CASSFGTSGEIQYF
>TRBV28
CASSGTDEKLFF
>TRBV6-2/TRBV6-3
CASSYDKAGISDMQYF
>TRBV4-3
CASSLDPRTVYNSPLHF
>TRBV21-1
CASSETGMGTEVFF
>TRBV6-2/TRBV6-3
CTSSYGQEIYERYF
>TRBV11-2
CVSSLDLWGRDTGELFF
>TRBV11-2
CASSWGTVQPDTQYF
>TRBV11-2
CASSPKGRPTNQPQHF
>TRBV4-1
CASSLAGQGNGAYTF
>TRBV28
CASSLDWILSYNSPLHF
>TRBV5-1
CASSLESGMKTQYF
>TRBV29-1
CSVRRGATETFF
>TRBV18
CTSSPLGDEQFF
>TRBV6-1
CASELGSGTQYF
>TRBV29-1
CSVLGITFYEEYF
>TRBV11-2
CASSLVGVTRSNQPHHF
>TRBV10-3
CAISESTGKPQHF
>TRBV29-1
CSVISGKLYDQFF
>TRBV14
CVSNHPGDIDTQYF
>TRBV10-2
CANGERAGGSDSEQFF
>TRBV11-3
CVSSPGGGPTHTQHF
>TRBV5-1
CASSLESSRANVLTF